This T cell receptor (beta chain) was captured by sequencing in a study of cytomegalovirus exposure and HLA in healthy donors. Study observations and caveats: Researchers left out some V segments, among them TRBV6-2 and TRBV6-3, as indistinguishable. Analysis was carried out at a later point, and it linked a missense DCLRE1C variant to TCR beta V- and J-gene trimming.

About this clone: Antigen specificity is unknown.

The V gene's germline CDR1 is SQVTM and CDR2 ANQGSEA. The CDR3 contains 16 residues. The trim removed 3 bases at V and 0 bases at J, leaving 11 bases unmatched. PCR used 60 Vbeta primers and 13 Jbeta primers. Assay used: immunoSEQ multiplex PCR; TCRdb lists only in-frame clones, some missing. This table holds fewer than 250,000 clones. This chain uses TRBV29-1 with TRBJ2-7; TRBD1 aligns across 7 bases. The specimen sequenced was PBMCs. This TCR derives from a woman aged 25-40 years in good health and CMV-seropositive. The CDR3 region is CSVEATLQGSSYEQYF. The CDR3 DNA is TGCAGCGTTGAGGCGACACTACAGGGGTCCTCCTACGAGCAGTACTTC.